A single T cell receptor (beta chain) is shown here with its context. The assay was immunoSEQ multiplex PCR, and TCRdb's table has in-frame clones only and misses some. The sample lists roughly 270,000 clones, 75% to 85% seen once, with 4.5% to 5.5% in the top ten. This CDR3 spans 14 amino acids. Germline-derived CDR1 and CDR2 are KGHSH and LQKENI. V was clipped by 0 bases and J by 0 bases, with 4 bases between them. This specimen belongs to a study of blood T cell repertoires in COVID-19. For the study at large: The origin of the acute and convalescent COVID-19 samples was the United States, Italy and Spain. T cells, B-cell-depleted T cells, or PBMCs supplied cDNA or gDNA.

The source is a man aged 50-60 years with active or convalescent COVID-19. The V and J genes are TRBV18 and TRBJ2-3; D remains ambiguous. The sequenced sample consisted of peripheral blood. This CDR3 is CASSPPTSTDTQYF. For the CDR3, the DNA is TGTGCCAGCTCACCACCGACTAGCACAGATACGCAGTATTTT.